The 18 T cell receptor beta chains given below trace back to one sample, sequenced in a study of blood T cell repertoires in COVID-19. TCRdb's copy holds only in-frame clones and misses some; the assay was immunoSEQ multiplex PCR. The table has about 190,000 clones, about 88% seen once; the top ten hold around 1.1%. Sequenced: peripheral blood. The receptor set was obtained from a man aged 30 to 39 with acute or convalescent COVID-19.

Only a few counts were recorded for this clone. The chain recombines TRBV2 with TRBJ2-5; TRBD1 matches 10 bases. The CDR3 runs to 15 residues. Germline V gene lookup returns CDR1 SNHLY and CDR2 FYNNEI. The J segment lost 5 bases and the V segment lost 10 bases, leaving 13 bases of the junction unmatched. The CDR3 DNA reads TGTGCCACCCATCGGGGACAGGGGAAAGGGGAGACCCAGTACTTC. Translated, it gives CATHRGQGKGETQYF.

The V and J genes are TRBV7-3 and TRBJ2-3, with 12 bases lining up with TRBD2. Trimming cost V 6 bases and J 7 bases; bases outside gene matches: 8. This CDR3 is 15 amino acids long. CDR1 and CDR2 from the germline V gene are SGHTA and FQGTGA. CDR3 amino acids: CASSREGLAGNTQYF. As DNA, the CDR3 is TGTGCCAGCAGTAGGGAGGGACTAGCGGGCAATACGCAGTATTTT.

The chain couples TRBV10-1 to TRBJ1-2; no firm D call. The CDR3 is made up of 12 amino acids. CDR1 is WNHNN and CDR2 is SYGVQD in the germline V gene (reference sequence). Deletions cut 2 bases from V and 4 bases from J, with 5 bases between. The CDR3 region is CASSENSYGYTF. DNA of the CDR3: TGCGCCAGCAGTGAGAACAGCTATGGCTACACCTTC.

The chain is built from TRBV11-2 and TRBJ2-1; a weak D match, TRBD2 (6 bases). Looked up from germline, CDR1 is SGHAT and CDR2 is FQNNGV. The CDR3 contains 15 residues. Between the trimmed V and J ends, which lost 5 bases and 4 bases, there was a span of 15 bases. The CDR3 here is CASSEVDGRYNEQFF. CDR3 coding DNA: TGTGCCAGCAGCGAGGTGGACGGGAGATACAATGAGCAGTTCTTC.

The sample holds one count of this clone. The rearrangement links TRBV11-2 to TRBJ2-7; 7 nucleotides line up with TRBD2. J gave up 5 bases and V 1 base, and 8 bases lay outside the gene matches. The CDR3 contains 15 residues. Germline values: CDR1 SGHAT, CDR2 FQNNGV. CDR3 sequence: CASSLVRGRGNEQYF. DNA for the CDR3: TGTGCCAGCAGCTTAGTTCGAGGGAGGGGCAACGAGCAGTACTTC.

The chain has TRBV19 and TRBJ2-7; TRBD2 matches at 7 bases. The CDR3 length is 14 residues. J gave up 3 bases and V 3 bases, and 5 bases lay outside the gene matches. Germline lookup yields CDR1 LNHDA and CDR2 SQIVND (reference sequence). CDR3 sequence: CASSMRGYDYEQYF. The CDR3 DNA sequence: TGTGCCAGTAGTATGCGGGGGTACGACTACGAGCAGTACTTC.

This clone was seen more than once but under ten times. V gene TRBV18 combines with J gene TRBJ2-2; D uncertain. Trimming took off 4 bases at V and 4 bases at J, with 7 bases between the two ends. The CDR3 covers 13 residues. Germline V gene data show CDR1 as KGHSH and CDR2 as LQKENI. The CDR3 nucleotides read TGTGCCAGCTCACTGGAGCGCACCGGGGAGCTGTTTTTT. It encodes CASSLERTGELFF.

The chain carries TRBV5-4 and TRBJ1-1; D ambiguous. Trimming removed 2 bases at V and 1 base at J, with 6 bases between. The V gene's germline CDR1 is SGHNT and CDR2 YYREEE (reference sequence). There are 13 residues in the CDR3. CDR3 in amino acids: CASSFSKNTEAFF. Here the CDR3 DNA reads TGTGCCAGCAGCTTTAGTAAGAACACTGAAGCTTTCTTT.

The chain employs TRBV20-1 and TRBJ1-2; 9 bases agree with TRBD1. The trim removed 3 bases at V and 3 bases at J, leaving 2 bases unmatched. The germline gives CDR1 DFQATT, CDR2 SNEGSKA (reference sequence). The CDR3 length is 13 residues. The CDR3 sequence is CSASRQGDYGYTF. CDR3 in DNA: TGCAGTGCTAGTCGACAGGGGGACTATGGCTACACCTTC.

This clone was observed a handful of times. The chain combines TRBV30 with TRBJ1-5; no clear D gene. Germline CDR1 GTSNPN, CDR2 SVGIG (reference sequence). V was cut by 2 bases and J by 1 base, with 15 bases left in between. The CDR3 spans 16 residues. CDR3 nucleotide sequence: TGTGCCTGGAGTAACGCAGTTGACTGGAGCAATCAGCCCCAGCATTTT. This translates into CAWSNAVDWSNQPQHF.

The chain employs TRBV27 and TRBJ1-5; tentative D call: TRBD1 (5 bases). Trimming stripped 8 bases from V and 14 bases from J, with 25 bases between. Germline CDR1 and CDR2: MNHEY and SMNVEV (reference sequence). The CDR3 runs 14 residues. CDR3 in amino acids: CASAREGPSLPKHF. The DNA for the CDR3 is TGTGCCAGCGCCAGGGAAGGACCCTCTCTTCCTAAGCATTTT.

J is TRBJ2-6 and V is TRBV29-1; TRBD2 matches 7 bases. Trimming at V came to 7 bases and at J to 0 bases, leaving 6 bases not matched to a gene. Germline V gene data show CDR1 as SQVTM and CDR2 as ANQGSEA. This CDR3 is 15 amino acids long. The CDR3 coding sequence is TGCAGCGCCCGGCCGGGGGGCTCTGGGGCCAACGTCCTGACTTTC. It encodes CSARPGGSGANVLTF.

The gene calls are TRBV15 and TRBJ2-7, with a weak D call TRBD1 (6 bases). CDR1 and CDR2 (germline): LNHNV, YYDKDF (reference sequence). The CDR3 length is 14 residues. Trimming pared 1 base from V and 4 bases from J, leaving 11 bases between. For the CDR3, the DNA is TGTGCCACCAGCAGAGTAGGGGGATCTTACGAGCAGTACTTC. This gives the protein CATSRVGGSYEQYF.

A single count supports this clone. This chain uses TRBV5-1 with TRBJ2-1; 7 bases fit TRBD1. Germline lookup yields CDR1 SGHRS and CDR2 YFSETQ. The length of the CDR3 is 14 residues. The V segment lost 0 bases and the J segment 7 bases; nucleotides outside the gene matches: 4. The CDR3 DNA reads TGCGCCAGCAGCTTGGAGGGGGCTTATAATGAGCAGTTCTTC. Translating it yields CASSLEGAYNEQFF.

V gene TRBV28 combines with J gene TRBJ1-1; 8 bases align to TRBD1. Germline values: CDR1 MDHEN, CDR2 SYDVKM. V was pared by 3 bases and J by 1 base, with 4 bases of the junction left unmatched. This CDR3 spans 15 amino acids. Written as DNA, the CDR3 is TGTGCCAGCAGTTTGGCCGGGACAGGGAACACTGAAGCTTTCTTT. Its protein product is CASSLAGTGNTEAFF.

This chain uses TRBV19 with TRBJ2-3, with 15 bases identical to TRBD2. V lost 3 bases and J lost 1; bases outside the gene matches: 5. This CDR3 has 18 amino acids. Germline V CDR1 and CDR2: LNHDA, SQIVND (reference sequence). CDR3 DNA sequence: TGTGCCAGTAGTATTAGGACTAGCGGGGGGGCAGGCACAGATACGCAGTATTTT. It codes for CASSIRTSGGAGTDTQYF. The variable domain in full, completed from reference TRBV19 and TRBJ2-3, reads DGGITQSPKYLFRKEGQNVTLSCEQNLNHDAMYWYRQDPGQGLRLIYYSQIVNDFQKGDIAEGYSVSREKKESFPLTVTSAQKNPTAFYLCASSIRTSGGAGTDTQYFGPGTRLTVL.

The chain couples TRBV29-1 to TRBJ2-3; TRBD1 matches 9 bases. The CDR3 has 14 amino acids. Germline trimming cut 4 bases from V and 8 bases from J; bases unmatched to any gene: 10. Germline V gene sequence: CDR1 SQVTM, CDR2 ANQGSEA. The CDR3 protein is CSVAEQGAQGTQYF. The CDR3 DNA is TGCAGCGTTGCGGAACAGGGGGCTCAAGGTACGCAGTATTTT.

This chain links TRBV7-8 with TRBJ2-1; no clear D. The CDR3 is 14 amino acids. The germline CDR1 and CDR2 sequences are SGHVS and FQNEAQ. Trimming took off 5 bases at V and 0 bases at J, with 8 bases between the two ends. CDR3 in DNA: TGTGCCAGCAGCGTAGGTAACTCCTACAATGAGCAGTTCTTC. This encodes CASSVGNSYNEQFF.